This T cell receptor beta chain was identified during a study of shared clonotypes between healthy human individuals. Study information: Every donor yielded three CD4 naive, three CD4 memory, two CD8 naive and one CD8 memory plate.

A note on this clone: Its antigen is as yet unknown.

Regarding the study as a whole: Generation probability values for non-shared clonotypes were lower than those for clonotypes shared by all four donors. Clonotype sharing across a few donors was observed for 4.5% to 6.5% of naive CD4 clonotypes.

Trimming cost V 3 bases and J 5 bases, with 20 bases left between them. The germline CDR1 and CDR2 sequences are MGHRA and YSYEKL. This CDR3 has 16 amino acids. Deep was the level used in running the assay. This table comes from immunoSEQ multiplex PCR, and its TCRdb copy is limited to in-frame clones, with some not included. There are millions of clones in the sample; 85% to 95% occur only once, and approximately 0.13% lies in the top ten. Sequencing was performed on naive CD4+ T cells sorted from blood. The subset: CD45RA+ positively selected. The genes are TRBV4-1 and TRBJ2-7, with D tentatively TRBD2 (6 bases). This clonotype was obtained from a man between 18 and 29 years old in good health. The CDR3 DNA reads TGCGCCAGCAGCCAGGGGGGACGGGCGTTTGGGGACGAGCAGTACTTC. It encodes CASSQGGRAFGDEQYF.